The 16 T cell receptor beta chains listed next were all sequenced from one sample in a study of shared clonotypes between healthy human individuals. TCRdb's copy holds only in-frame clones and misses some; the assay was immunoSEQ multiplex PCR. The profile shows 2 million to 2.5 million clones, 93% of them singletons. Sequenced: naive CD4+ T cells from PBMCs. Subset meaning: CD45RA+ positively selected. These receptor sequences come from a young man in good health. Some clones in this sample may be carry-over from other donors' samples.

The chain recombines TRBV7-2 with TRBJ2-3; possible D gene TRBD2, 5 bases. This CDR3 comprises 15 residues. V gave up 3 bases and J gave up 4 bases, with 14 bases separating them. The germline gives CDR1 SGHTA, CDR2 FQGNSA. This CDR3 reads CASSLLQMEADTQYF. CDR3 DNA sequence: TGTGCCAGCAGCTTGCTCCAGATGGAGGCAGATACGCAGTATTTT.

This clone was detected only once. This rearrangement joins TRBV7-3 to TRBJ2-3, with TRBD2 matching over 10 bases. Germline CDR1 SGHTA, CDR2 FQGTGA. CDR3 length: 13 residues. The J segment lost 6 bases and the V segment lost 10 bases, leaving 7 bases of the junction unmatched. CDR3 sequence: CATMLAGVDTQYF. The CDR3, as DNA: TGTGCCACCATGCTAGCGGGGGTGGATACGCAGTATTTT.

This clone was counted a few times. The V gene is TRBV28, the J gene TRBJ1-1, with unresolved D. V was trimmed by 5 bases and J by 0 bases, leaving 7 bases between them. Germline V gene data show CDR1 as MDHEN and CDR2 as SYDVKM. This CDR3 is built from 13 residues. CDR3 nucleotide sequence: TGTGCCAGCAGTACTCCTTTGAACACTGAAGCTTTCTTT. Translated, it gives CASSTPLNTEAFF.

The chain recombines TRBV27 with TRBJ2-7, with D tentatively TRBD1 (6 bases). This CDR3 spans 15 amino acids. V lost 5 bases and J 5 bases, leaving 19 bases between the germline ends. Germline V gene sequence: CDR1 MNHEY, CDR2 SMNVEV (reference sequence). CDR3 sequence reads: CASSQRSQGPNEQYF. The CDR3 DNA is TGTGCCAGCAGTCAACGCTCACAGGGCCCCAACGAGCAGTACTTC.

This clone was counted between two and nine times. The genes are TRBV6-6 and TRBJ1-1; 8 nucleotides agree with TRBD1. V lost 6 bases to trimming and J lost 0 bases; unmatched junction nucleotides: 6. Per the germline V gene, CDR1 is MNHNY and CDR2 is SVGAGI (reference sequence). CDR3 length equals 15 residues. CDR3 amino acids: CASSQGAGMNTEAFF. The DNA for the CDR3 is TGTGCCAGCAGCCAGGGGGCAGGAATGAACACTGAAGCTTTCTTT.

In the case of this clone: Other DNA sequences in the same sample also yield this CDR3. CDR3 sequence reads: CASSIAGVDTQYF. CDR3 sequence (DNA): TGTGCCAGTTCTATAGCGGGAGTGGATACGCAGTATTTT. This chain uses TRBV19 with TRBJ2-3, with 9 bases identical to TRBD2. The CDR3 covers 13 residues. The V gene end was trimmed by 8 bases and the J gene end by 6 bases; junction bases not matched to a gene: 6. The germline V gene encodes CDR1 LNHDA and CDR2 SQIVND (reference sequence).

The CDR3 DNA sequence: TGTGCCAGCAGCTCCGACAGGGTGAGGAACATTCAGTACTTC. Protein sequence: CASSSDRVRNIQYF. The chain links TRBV11-2 to TRBJ2-4; TRBD1 matches at 7 bases. V lost 4 bases, J lost 7 bases, and 7 bases stayed unmatched. The CDR3 totals 14 residues. Germline CDR1 SGHAT, CDR2 FQNNGV.

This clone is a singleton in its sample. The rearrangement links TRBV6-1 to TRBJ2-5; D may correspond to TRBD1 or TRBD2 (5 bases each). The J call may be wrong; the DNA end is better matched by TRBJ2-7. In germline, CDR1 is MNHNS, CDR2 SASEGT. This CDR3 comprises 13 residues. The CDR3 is CASMRDPRYEQYF. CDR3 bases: TGTGCCAGCATGAGGGACCCCCGTTACGAGCAGTACTTC.

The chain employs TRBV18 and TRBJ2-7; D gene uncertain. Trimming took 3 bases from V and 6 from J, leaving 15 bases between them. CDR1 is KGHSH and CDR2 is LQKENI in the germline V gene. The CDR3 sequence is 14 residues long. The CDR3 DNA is TGTGCCAGCTCACCTCTTGGGTTGCAGTCCGAGCAGTACTTC. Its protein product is CASSPLGLQSEQYF.

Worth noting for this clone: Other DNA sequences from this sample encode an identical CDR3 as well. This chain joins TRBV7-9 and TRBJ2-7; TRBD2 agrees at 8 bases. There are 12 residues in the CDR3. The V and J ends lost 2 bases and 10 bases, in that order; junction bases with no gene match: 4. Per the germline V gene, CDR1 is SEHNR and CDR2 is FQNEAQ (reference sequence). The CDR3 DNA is TGTGCCAGCAGCTTATCAGCGGGAGAACAGTACTTC. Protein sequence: CASSLSAGEQYF.

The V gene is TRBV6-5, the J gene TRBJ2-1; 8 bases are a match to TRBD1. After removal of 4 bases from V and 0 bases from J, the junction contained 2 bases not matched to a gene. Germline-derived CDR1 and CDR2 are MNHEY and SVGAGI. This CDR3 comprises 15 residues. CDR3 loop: CASSWTGSSYNEQFF. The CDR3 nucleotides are TGTGCCAGCAGTTGGACAGGGAGCTCCTACAATGAGCAGTTCTTC.

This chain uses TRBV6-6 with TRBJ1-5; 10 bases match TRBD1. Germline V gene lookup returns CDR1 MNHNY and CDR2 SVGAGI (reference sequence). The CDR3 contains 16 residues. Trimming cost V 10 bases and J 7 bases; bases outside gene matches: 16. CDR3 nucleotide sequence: TGTGCCACGGCGAGGGGACAGGGGATTTCCGGCCAGCCCCAGCATTTT. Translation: CATARGQGISGQPQHF.

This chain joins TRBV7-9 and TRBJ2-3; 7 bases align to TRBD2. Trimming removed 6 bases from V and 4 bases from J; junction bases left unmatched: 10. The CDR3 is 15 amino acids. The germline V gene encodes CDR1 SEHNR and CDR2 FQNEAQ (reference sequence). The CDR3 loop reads CASRTGGGAPDTQYF. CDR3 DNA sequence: TGTGCCAGCAGAACGGGAGGCGGAGCTCCAGATACGCAGTATTTT.

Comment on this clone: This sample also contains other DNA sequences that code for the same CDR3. In DNA form, the CDR3 reads TGTGCCAGCAGCTTGTCGGGGGTAGGAGAAAAACTGTTTTTT. It specifies CASSLSGVGEKLFF. The chain is built from TRBV5-4 and TRBJ1-4; D is possibly TRBD1 (5 bases). Germline V gives CDR1 SGHNT, CDR2 YYREEE (reference sequence). CDR3 length: 14 amino acids. The V end lost 1 base, the J end lost 8 bases, and 12 bases lay between the germline ends.

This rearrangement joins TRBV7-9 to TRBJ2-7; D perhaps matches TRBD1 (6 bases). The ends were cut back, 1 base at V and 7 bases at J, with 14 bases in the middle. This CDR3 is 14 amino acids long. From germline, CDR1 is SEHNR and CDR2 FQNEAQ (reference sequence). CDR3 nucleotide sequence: TGTGCCAGCAGCTTAGGATACAGGGCGAAAGAGCAGTACTTC. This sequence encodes CASSLGYRAKEQYF.

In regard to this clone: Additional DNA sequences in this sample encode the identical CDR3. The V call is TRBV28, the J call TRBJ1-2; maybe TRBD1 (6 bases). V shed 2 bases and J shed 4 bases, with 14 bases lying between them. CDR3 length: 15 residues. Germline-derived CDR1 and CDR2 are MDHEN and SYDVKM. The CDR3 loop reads CASSLGGAAGYGYTF. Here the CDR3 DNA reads TGTGCCAGCAGTTTAGGGGGCGCAGCGGGCTATGGCTACACCTTC.